Listed below are T cell receptor beta chains from one sample, sequenced in a study of blood T cell repertoires in COVID-19. Sequencing used immunoSEQ multiplex PCR; TCRdb keeps in-frame clones, though not all of them. This repertoire shows about 150,000 clones, under 90% found once; its top ten account for about 8%. The specimen was PBMCs or T cells enriched from blood (not recorded which). These receptors were obtained from a woman aged 45-60 years who had recovered from COVID-19. CDR3s include the opening cysteine and the closing phenylalanine or tryptophan.

j_call cdr3_length v_call cdr3_aa
TRBJ1-1 12 TRBV4-2 CASSQAGPEAFF
TRBJ2-3 12 TRBV6-5 CASKDSADTQYF
TRBJ1-1 15 TRBV19 CASSDVVQGRAEAFF
TRBJ2-1 16 TRBV9 CASSAGLAGGESEQFF
TRBJ1-1 16 TRBV28 CASRSSGAPGNTEAFF
TRBJ2-1 15 TRBV9 CASSVSTGNDNEQFF
TRBJ1-4 15 TRBV19 CASSQDRATNEKLFF
TRBJ1-2 13 TRBV5-1 CASSLLGGYGYTF
TRBJ2-2 11 TRBV3-1/TRBV3-2 CATKLAGELFF
TRBJ2-1 15 TRBV4-1 CASSQPTRGSNEQFF
TRBJ1-2 14 TRBV4-3 CASSPGDGLRGYTF
TRBJ1-1 12 TRBV29-1 CSVGGLDTEAFF
TRBJ2-2 15 TRBV6-5 CASRPDRGNTGELFF
TRBJ2-3 14 TRBV5-4 CASSPRTFTDTQYF
TRBJ2-5 17 TRBV4-3 CASSQFFSGGVKETQYF
TRBJ2-3 15 TRBV6-5 CASSQRTLRTDTQYF
TRBJ1-1 13 TRBV12-3/TRBV12-4 CASSFERNTEAFF
TRBJ1-5 14 TRBV27 CASSLRGIGQPQHF
TRBJ1-1 15 TRBV18 CASSPRQAMNTEAFF
TRBJ1-1 14 TRBV7-9 CASSFNQVNTEAFF
TRBJ2-7 14 TRBV7-8 CASTRTGRSGEQYF
TRBJ2-7 11 TRBV29-1 CSALSPYEQYF
TRBJ2-5 12 TRBV2 CASSEEKRTQYF
TRBJ2-5 15 TRBV7-9 CASSYPPAGWETQYF
TRBJ1-5 14 TRBV6-1 CASSDLGSNQPQHF
TRBJ2-1 12 TRBV7-2 CASSRDFNEQFF
TRBJ2-3 15 TRBV11-3 CASSWGGLYTDTQYF
TRBJ1-2 13 TRBV18 CASSPNRGDGYTF
TRBJ1-1 11 TRBV2 CASIRNTEAFF
TRBJ2-7 12 TRBV3-1/TRBV3-2 CASSQGAGEQYF
TRBJ1-2 12 TRBV6-5 CARTGANYGYTF
TRBJ1-2 13 TRBV6-5 CASSSTGIKGYTF
TRBJ2-1 15 TRBV19 CASAPGAGYYNEQFF
TRBJ2-7 15 TRBV5-1 CASSSQRGESYEQYF
TRBJ2-4 20 TRBV5-1 CASSLGLGLAGGEAKNIQYF
TRBJ2-1 15 TRBV4-1 CASSRTSGGAQEQFF
TRBJ2-2 14 TRBV7-9 CASSLKGDTGELFF
TRBJ1-1 15 TRBV19 CASNQVGQGSTEAFF
TRBJ2-7 12 TRBV5-4 CASSQYPTEQYF
TRBJ2-2 15 TRBV5-5 CASSSGGTNTGELFF
TRBJ2-3 15 TRBV28 CASSLQGRVTDTQYF
TRBJ1-5 14 TRBV20-1 CSASPGVSNQPQHF
TRBJ2-1 16 TRBV18 CASSPLAPISYNEQFF
TRBJ2-7 14 TRBV18 CASSPAGPSNEQYF
TRBJ1-6 17 TRBV4-3 CASSQVIRGAKPSPLHF
TRBJ2-1 15 TRBV7-2 CASSPEAGGRLEQFF
TRBJ1-1 14 TRBV5-1 CASSGTVPNTEAFF
TRBJ1-6 18 TRBV5-4 CASSLNPPGQGKGSPLHF